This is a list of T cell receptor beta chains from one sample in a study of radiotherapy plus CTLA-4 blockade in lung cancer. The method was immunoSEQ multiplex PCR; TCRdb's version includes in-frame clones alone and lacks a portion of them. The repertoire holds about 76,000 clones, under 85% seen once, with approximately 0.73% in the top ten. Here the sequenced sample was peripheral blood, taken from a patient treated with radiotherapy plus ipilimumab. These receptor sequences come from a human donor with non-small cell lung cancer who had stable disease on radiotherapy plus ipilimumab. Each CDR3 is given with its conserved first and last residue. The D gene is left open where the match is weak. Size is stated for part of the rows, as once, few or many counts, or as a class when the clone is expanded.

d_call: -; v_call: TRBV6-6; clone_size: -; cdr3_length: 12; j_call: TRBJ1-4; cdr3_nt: TGTGCCAGCAGTTACGGGGCGCCGGATCTGTTTTTT; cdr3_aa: CASSYGAPDLFF
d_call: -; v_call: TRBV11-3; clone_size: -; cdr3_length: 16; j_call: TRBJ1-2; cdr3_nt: TGTGCCAGCAGCTGCCACAAAGGAGCCCCTAACTATGGCTACACCTTC; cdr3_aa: CASSCHKGAPNYGYTF
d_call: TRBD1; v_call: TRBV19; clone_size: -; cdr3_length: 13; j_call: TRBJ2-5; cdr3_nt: TGTGCCAGCTCTGGACAGGGCCAAGAGACCCAGTACTTC; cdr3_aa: CASSGQGQETQYF
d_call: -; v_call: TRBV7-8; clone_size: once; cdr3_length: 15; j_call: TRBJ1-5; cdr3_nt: TGTGCCAGCAGCTTAGGAGGGATGGTCAATCAGCCCCAGCATTTT; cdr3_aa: CASSLGGMVNQPQHF
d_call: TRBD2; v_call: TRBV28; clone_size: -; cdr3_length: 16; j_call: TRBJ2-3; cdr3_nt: TGTGCCAGCAGTTTCCTAGCAAGCGGGATTACAGATACGCAGTATTTT; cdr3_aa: CASSFLASGITDTQYF
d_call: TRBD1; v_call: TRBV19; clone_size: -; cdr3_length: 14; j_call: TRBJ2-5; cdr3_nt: TGTGCCAGTAGTGCGGGCAGGGGGCCGGAGACCCAGTACTTC; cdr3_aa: CASSAGRGPETQYF
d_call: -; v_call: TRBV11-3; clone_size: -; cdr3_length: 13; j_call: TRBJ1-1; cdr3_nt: TGTGCCAGCAGCTTTAGGCAGGGCCTAGAAGCTTTCTTT; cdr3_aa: CASSFRQGLEAFF
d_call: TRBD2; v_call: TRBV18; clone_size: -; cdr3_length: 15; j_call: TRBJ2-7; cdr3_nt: TGTGCCAGCTCACCTCGGACTAGCGGGGGGTACGAGCAGTACTTC; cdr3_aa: CASSPRTSGGYEQYF
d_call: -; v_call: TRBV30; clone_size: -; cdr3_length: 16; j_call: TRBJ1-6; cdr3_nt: TGTGCCTGGAGTCCCTCCGACCGACTGACTAATTCACCCCTCCACTTT; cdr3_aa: CAWSPSDRLTNSPLHF
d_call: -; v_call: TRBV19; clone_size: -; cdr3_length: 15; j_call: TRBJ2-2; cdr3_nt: TGTGCCAGCCAATGGCCAGGGGTCGGTCCCGGGGAGCTGTTTTTT; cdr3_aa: CASQWPGVGPGELFF
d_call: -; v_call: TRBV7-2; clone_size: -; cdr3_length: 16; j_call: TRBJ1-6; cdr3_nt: TGTGCCAGCAGCTTAGTTTTGGGGGGCTGGAATTCACCCCTCCACTTT; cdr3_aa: CASSLVLGGWNSPLHF
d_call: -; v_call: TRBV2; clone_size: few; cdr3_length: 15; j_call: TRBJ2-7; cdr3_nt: TGTGCCAGCAGTGCGGGGGCCGGGCTCCTCTACGAGCAGTACTTC; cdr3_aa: CASSAGAGLLYEQYF
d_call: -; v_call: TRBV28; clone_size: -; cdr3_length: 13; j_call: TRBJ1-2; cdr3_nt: TGTGCCAGCAGGCCCACAAGTAACTATGGCTACACCTTC; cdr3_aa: CASRPTSNYGYTF
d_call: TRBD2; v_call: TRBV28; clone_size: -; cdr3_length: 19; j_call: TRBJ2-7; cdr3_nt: TGTGCCAGCAGAATCCGTACTGGACTAGCGGGAGGAGGGGCCTACGAGCAGTACTTC; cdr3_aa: CASRIRTGLAGGGAYEQYF
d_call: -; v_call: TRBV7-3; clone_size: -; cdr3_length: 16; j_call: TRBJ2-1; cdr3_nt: TGTGCCAGCAGCTTACAAAAAGGGAACTCCTACAATGAGCAGTTCTTC; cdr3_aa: CASSLQKGNSYNEQFF
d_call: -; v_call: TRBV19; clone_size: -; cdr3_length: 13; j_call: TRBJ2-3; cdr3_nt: TGTGCCAGTAGTCCGGGGCGCACAGATACGCAGTATTTT; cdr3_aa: CASSPGRTDTQYF
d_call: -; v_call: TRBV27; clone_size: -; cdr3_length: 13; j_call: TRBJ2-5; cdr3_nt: TGTGCCAGCAGCCGGGGACTCGGGGAGACCCAGTACTTC; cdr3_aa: CASSRGLGETQYF
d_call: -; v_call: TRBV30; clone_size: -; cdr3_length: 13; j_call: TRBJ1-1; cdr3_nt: TGTGCCTGGAGTCCTACAGGGAACACTGAAGCTTTCTTT; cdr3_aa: CAWSPTGNTEAFF
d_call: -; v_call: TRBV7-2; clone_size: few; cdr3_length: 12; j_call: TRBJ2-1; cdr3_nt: TGTGCCAGCAGCTTAGATAGCGGAGGGCAGTTCTTC; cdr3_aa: CASSLDSGGQFF
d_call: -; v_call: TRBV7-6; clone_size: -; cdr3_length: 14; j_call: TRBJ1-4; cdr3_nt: TGTGCCAGCAGCCCGTTGGGGGGGTATGAAAAACTGTTTTTT; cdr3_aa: CASSPLGGYEKLFF
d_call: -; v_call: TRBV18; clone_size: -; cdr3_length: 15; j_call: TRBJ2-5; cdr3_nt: TGTGCCAGCTCACCCCTGGGACTCGCCCAAGAGACCCAGTACTTC; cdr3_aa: CASSPLGLAQETQYF
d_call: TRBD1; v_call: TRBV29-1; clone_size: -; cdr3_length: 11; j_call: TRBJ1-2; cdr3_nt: TGCAGCTCCATGACAGGGGAAGGCTACACCTTC; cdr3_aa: CSSMTGEGYTF
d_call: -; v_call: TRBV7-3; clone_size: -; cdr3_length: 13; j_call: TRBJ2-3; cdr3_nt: TGTGCCAGCAGCGCGACTACCACAGATACGCAGTATTTT; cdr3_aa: CASSATTTDTQYF
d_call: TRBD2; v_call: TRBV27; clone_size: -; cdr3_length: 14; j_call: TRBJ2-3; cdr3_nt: TGTGCCAGCAGTACTAGCGGGAGGTCAGATACGCAGTATTTT; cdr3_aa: CASSTSGRSDTQYF
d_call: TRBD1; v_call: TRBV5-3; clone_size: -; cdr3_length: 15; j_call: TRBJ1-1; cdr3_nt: TGTGCCAGCAGCTTGGAGGGACAGGGGTACACTGAAGCTTTCTTT; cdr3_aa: CASSLEGQGYTEAFF
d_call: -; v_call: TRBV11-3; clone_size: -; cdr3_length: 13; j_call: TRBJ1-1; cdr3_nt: TGTGCCAGCAGCTTGGGCAGGAACACTGAAGCTTTCTTT; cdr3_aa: CASSLGRNTEAFF
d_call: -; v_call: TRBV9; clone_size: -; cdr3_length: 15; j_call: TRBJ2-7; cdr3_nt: TGTGCCAGCAGCCCCTGGGGGGTGAACCCCTACGAGCAGTACTTC; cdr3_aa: CASSPWGVNPYEQYF
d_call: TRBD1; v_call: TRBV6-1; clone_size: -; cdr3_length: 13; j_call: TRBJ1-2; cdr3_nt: TGTGCCAGCATCAACAGGGGGGAAGGGGGCTACACCTTC; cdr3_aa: CASINRGEGGYTF
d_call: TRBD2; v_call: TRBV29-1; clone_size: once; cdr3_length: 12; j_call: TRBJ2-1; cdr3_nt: TGCAGCGTTCAACCTAGCGGCAATGAGCAGTTCTTC; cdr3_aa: CSVQPSGNEQFF
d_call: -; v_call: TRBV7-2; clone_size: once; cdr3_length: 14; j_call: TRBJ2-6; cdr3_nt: TGTGCCAGCAGCCTTAACTCTGGGGCCAACGTCCTGACTTTC; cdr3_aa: CASSLNSGANVLTF
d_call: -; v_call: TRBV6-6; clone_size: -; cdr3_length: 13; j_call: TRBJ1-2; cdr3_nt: TGTGCCAGCAGTCCTGAGGCCTATGGTGGCTACACCTTC; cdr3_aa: CASSPEAYGGYTF
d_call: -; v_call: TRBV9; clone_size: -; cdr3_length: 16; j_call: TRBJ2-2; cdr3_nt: TGTGCCAGCAGCGTTGGGGGGCTATCAAACACCGGGGAGCTGTTTTTT; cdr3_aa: CASSVGGLSNTGELFF
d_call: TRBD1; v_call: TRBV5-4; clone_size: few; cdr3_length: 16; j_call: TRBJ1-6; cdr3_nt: TGTGCCAGCAGCCAAGATCGATCAGGGGGTGGTTCACCCCTCCACTTT; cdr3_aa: CASSQDRSGGGSPLHF
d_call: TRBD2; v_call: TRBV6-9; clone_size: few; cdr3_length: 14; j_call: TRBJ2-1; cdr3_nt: TGTGCCAGCAGTTATGGGACTAGCGGGAATGAGCAGTTCTTC; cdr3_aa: CASSYGTSGNEQFF
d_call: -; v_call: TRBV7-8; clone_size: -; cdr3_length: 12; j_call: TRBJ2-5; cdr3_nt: TGTGCCAGCAGCTTAGCGTTCCAGACCCAGTACTTC; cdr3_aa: CASSLAFQTQYF
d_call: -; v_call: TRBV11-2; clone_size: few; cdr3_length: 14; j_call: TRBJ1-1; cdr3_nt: TGTGCCAGCAGCTTAGGAGGGGTGAACACTGAAGCTTTCTTT; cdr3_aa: CASSLGGVNTEAFF
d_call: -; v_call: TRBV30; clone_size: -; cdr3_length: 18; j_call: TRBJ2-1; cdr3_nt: TGTGCCTGGACCCCCCCCGGGAGAGGGGTTAAGTCAACCAATGAGCAGTTCTTC; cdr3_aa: CAWTPPGRGVKSTNEQFF
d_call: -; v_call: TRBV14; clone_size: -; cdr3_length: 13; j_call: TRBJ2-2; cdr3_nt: TGTGCCAGCAGCCAAGACAGGGGAGGGGAGCTGTTTTTT; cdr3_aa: CASSQDRGGELFF
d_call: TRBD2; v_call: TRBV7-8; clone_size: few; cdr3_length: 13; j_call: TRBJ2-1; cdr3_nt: TGTGCCAGCACCCCGCTGGGGAGCGGGAGGGAGTTCTTC; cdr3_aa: CASTPLGSGREFF
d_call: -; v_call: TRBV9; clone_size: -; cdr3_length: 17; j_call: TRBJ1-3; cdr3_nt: TGTGCCAGCAGCGTAGGGTCAGCAAACCCCTCTGGAAACACCATATATTTT; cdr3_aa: CASSVGSANPSGNTIYF
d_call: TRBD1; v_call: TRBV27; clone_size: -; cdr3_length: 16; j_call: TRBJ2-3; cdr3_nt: TGTGCCAGCAGTCCCCGACAGGGGGCGCTGGCAGATACGCAGTATTTT; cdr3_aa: CASSPRQGALADTQYF
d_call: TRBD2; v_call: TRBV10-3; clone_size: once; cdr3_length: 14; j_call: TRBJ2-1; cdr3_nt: TGTGCCATCTCCCCGCGGGAGTCCTACAATGAGCAGTTCTTC; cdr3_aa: CAISPRESYNEQFF
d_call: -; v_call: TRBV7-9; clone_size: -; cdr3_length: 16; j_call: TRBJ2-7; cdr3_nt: TGTGCCAGCAGCTTACTTAGCGGAGTCGGGACGGGTGAGCAGTACTTC; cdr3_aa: CASSLLSGVGTGEQYF
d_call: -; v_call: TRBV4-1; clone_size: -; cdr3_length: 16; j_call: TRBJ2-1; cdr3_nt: TGCGCCAGCAGCCAAGACCCCCTAGCGCCTGACAATGAGCAGTTCTTC; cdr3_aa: CASSQDPLAPDNEQFF
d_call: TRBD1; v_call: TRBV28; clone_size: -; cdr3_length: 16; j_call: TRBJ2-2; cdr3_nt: TGTGCCAGCAGTTTCCTCGGACAGGCCAACACCGGGGAGCTGTTTTTT; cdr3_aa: CASSFLGQANTGELFF
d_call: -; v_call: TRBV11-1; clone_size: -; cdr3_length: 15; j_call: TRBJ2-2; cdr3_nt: TGTGCCAGCAGCTTAGGTCAGACGAACACCGGGGAGCTGTTTTTT; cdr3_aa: CASSLGQTNTGELFF
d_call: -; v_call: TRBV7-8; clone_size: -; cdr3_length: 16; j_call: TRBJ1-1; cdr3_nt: TGTGCCAGCAGCTTAGCGAGAGGAGCCTTGAACACTGAAGCTTTCTTT; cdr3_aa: CASSLARGALNTEAFF
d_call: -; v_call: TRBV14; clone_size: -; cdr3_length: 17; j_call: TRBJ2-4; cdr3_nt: TGTGCCAGCAGCCAAGATCTCGGGGGTCCTTCGGGGGACATTCAGTACTTC; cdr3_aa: CASSQDLGGPSGDIQYF
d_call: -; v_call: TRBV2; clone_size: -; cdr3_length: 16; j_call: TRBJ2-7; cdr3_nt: TGTGCCAGCAGTGAAAGATTCATGTCTAGCTCCTACGAGCAGTACTTC; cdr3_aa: CASSERFMSSSYEQYF
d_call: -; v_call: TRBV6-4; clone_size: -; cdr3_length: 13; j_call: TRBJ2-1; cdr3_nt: TGTGCCAGCAGTGACCCTGCCTACAATGAGCAGTTCTTC; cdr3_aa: CASSDPAYNEQFF
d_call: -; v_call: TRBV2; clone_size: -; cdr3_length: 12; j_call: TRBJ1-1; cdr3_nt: TGTGCCAGCAGTGAGTACGGGACTCGGCTTTTCTTT; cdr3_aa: CASSEYGTRLFF
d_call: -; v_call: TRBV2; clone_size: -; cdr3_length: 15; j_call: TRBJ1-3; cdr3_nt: TGTGCCACGGCGGCGGGGCGCCGCTCTGGAAACACCATATATTTT; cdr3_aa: CATAAGRRSGNTIYF
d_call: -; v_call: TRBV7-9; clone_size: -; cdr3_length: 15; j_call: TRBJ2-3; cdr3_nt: TGTGCCAGCAGCCCGGCGGCAGGGCAAACAGATACGCAGTATTTT; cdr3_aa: CASSPAAGQTDTQYF